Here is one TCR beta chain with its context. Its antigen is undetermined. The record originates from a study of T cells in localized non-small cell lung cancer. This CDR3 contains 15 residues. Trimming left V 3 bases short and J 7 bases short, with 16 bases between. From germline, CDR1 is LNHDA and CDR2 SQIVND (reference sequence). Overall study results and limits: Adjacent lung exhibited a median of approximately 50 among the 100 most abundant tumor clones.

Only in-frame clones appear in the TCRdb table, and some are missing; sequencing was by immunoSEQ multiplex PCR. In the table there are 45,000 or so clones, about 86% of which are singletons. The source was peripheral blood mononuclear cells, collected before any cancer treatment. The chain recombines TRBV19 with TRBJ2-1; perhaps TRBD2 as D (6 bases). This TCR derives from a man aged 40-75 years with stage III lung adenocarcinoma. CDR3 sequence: CASSMRLGGSNEQFF. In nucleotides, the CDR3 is TGTGCCAGTAGTATGCGGTTGGGAGGCTCAAATGAGCAGTTCTTC.